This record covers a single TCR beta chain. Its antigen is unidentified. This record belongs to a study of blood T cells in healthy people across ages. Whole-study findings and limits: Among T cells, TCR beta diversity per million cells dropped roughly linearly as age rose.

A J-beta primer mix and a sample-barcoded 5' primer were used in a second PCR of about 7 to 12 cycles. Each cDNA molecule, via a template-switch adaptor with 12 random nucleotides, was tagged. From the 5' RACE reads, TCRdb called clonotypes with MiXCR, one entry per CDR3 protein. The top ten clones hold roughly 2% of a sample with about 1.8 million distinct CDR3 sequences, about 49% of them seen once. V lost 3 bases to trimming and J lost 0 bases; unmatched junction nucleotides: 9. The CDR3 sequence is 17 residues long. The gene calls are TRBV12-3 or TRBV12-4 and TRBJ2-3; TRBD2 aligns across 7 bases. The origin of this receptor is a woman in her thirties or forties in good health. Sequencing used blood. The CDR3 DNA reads TGTGCCAGCAGTTTGCAAGCGGGGAGAGCTAGCACAGATACGCAGTATTTT. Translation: CASSLQAGRASTDTQYF.